This T cell receptor beta chain came from a study of CD8 T cells in ankylosing spondylitis. Points from the study as a whole: Significant enrichment of disease-linked clones was reportedly seen in matched ankylosing spondylitis synovial fluid. Reports of some motif variants in reactive arthritis synovial fluid and blood predate this one. A motif in TCR beta, a set of under ten highly homologous variants, appeared characteristic of ankylosing spondylitis blood.

The CDR3 extends over 12 amino acids. Trimming left V 5 bases short and J 3 bases short, with 6 bases between. In germline, CDR1 is MNHNY, CDR2 SVGAGI (reference sequence). A quantitative 5'-RACE method, one with molecular barcodes, was used to make TCR beta libraries. TCRdb re-analysed the 5' RACE reads in MiXCR, keeping a single row per CDR3 protein. The sample contains roughly 230,000 distinct CDR3 sequences, roughly 8.2% of which appear only once. This clonotype was counted at least ten times. The antigen remains undetermined. The sequence was collected from a female donor with ankylosing spondylitis or in good health (not recorded which). The chain employs TRBV6-6 and TRBJ2-3; no clear D gene. The sequenced sample was blood, either unsorted or a sorted T cell fraction (not recorded which). The CDR3 coding sequence is TGTGCCAGCAGTCCTCAAACAGATACGCAGTATTTT. Its protein is CASSPQTDTQYF.